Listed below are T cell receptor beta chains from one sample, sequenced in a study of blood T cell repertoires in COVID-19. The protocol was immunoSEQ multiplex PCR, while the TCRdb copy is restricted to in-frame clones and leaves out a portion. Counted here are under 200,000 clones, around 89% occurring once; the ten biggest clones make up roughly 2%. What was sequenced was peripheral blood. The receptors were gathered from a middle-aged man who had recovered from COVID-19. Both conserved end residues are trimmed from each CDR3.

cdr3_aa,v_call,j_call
ASRRGGPETQY,TRBV2,TRBJ2-5
ASSQPSRGLKNIQY,TRBV19,TRBJ2-4
SVAIATNEKLF,TRBV29-1,TRBJ1-4
ASKSGTGQGTEAF,TRBV2,TRBJ1-1
ASSLRSVGQSNSPLH,TRBV5-6,TRBJ1-6
ASSSGWSETQY,TRBV7-2,TRBJ2-5
AWSLLSNTGELF,TRBV30,TRBJ2-2
ASSLNLGQGASGANVLT,TRBV7-9,TRBJ2-6
ASSGTGGDNYGYT,TRBV5-4,TRBJ1-2
ASSASNRVGENTEAF,TRBV5-1,TRBJ1-1
ASSPRQGAESPLH,TRBV7-2,TRBJ1-6
ATRNPGETDTQY,TRBV28,TRBJ2-3
ASSFWTGESQPQH,TRBV5-8,TRBJ1-5
ASSLMGQGNTGELF,TRBV7-2,TRBJ2-2
ASSYRPGDSGANVLT,TRBV6-2/TRBV6-3,TRBJ2-6
AISAPTSGGNEQF,TRBV10-3,TRBJ2-1
ASSTLQGRETQY,TRBV7-9,TRBJ2-5
ASSLTSGRLRVGDTQY,TRBV5-5,TRBJ2-3